This paragraph reports one TCR beta chain. Its antigen is undetermined. The data were obtained in a study of cytomegalovirus exposure and HLA in healthy donors. Turning to the study itself: Both the 120 validation repertoires and the approximately 620 first-cohort repertoires used the same platform, as reported by a later analysis. Findings and caveats of the study: Cytomegalovirus association was listed for about 170 TCR beta chains. Three chains linked to CMV were shown in vitro to be specific for CMV antigens.

The donors were members of the validation cohort, which comprised under 150 subjects and was separate from the first cohort of 666 subjects. CDR1 LNHDA and CDR2 SQIVND come from the germline V gene (reference sequence). CDR3 length: 17 amino acids. The V segment lost 1 base and the J segment 7 bases; nucleotides outside the gene matches: 9. Profiled with immunoSEQ multiplex PCR; TCRdb holds only in-frame clones, not every one. The data contain 150,000 to 200,000 clones, around 86% of them singletons. This receptor was taken from a woman between 18 and 30 years old in good health and CMV-seronegative. The sequencing sample was made of PBMCs. This sequence joins TRBV19 and TRBJ2-1; 11 bases map to TRBD2. The CDR3 DNA follows: TGTGCCAGTAGTATAGGTGGTAGCGGGGGGGCAGGTAATGAGCAGTTCTTC. Translating gives CASSIGGSGGAGNEQFF.